This T cell receptor (beta chain) comes out of a study of cytomegalovirus exposure and HLA in healthy donors. V trimming: 8 bases; J trimming: 5 bases; junction bases outside the gene matches: 8. Germline CDR1 WSHSY, CDR2 SAAADI. This CDR3 spans 13 amino acids. In the PCR, 60 Vbeta and 13 Jbeta primers were used. Using immunoSEQ multiplex PCR, the repertoire was profiled, and TCRdb retains in-frame clones only, with some absent. The table shows about 190,000 clones, with over 70% occurring only once. Specimen: PBMCs. The chain uses TRBV10-2 and TRBJ2-5; 7 bases agree with TRBD1. The source of this sequence is a woman in her 30s in good health and CMV-seronegative. CDR3 amino acids: CASLRGRGETQYF. CDR3 nucleotides: TGCGCCAGCTTGAGGGGGCGCGGGGAGACCCAGTACTTC.